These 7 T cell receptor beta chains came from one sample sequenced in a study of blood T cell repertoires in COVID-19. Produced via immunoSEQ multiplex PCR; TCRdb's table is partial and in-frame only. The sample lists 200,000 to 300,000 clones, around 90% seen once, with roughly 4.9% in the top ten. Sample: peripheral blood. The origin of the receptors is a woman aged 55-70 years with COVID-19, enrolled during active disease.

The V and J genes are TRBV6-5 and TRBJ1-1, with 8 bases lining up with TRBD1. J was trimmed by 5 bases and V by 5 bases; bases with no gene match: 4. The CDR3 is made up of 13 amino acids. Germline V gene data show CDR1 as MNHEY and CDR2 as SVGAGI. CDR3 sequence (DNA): TGTGCCAGCAGTACAGGGGGAGGTACTGAAGCTTTCTTT. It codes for CASSTGGGTEAFF.

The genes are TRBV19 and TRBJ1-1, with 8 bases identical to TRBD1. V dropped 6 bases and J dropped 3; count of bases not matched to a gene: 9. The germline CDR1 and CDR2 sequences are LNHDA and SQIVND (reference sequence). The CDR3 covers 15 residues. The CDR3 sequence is CASSGQDRADTEAFF. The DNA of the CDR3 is TGTGCCAGTAGCGGGCAGGACAGGGCGGACACTGAAGCTTTCTTT.

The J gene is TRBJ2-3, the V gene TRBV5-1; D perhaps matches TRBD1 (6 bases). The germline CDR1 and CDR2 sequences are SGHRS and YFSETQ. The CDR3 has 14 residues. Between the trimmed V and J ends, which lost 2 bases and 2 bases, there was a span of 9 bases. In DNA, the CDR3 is TGCGCCAGCAGCTTACAGGGTTCCACAGATACGCAGTATTTT. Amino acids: CASSLQGSTDTQYF.

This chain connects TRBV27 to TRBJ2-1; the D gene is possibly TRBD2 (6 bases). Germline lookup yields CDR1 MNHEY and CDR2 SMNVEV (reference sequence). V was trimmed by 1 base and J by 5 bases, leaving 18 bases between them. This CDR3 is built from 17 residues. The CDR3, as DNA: TGTGCCAGCAGTTTATTCTCGGGGGAGGTATTCGACAATGAGCAGTTCTTC. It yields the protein CASSLFSGEVFDNEQFF.

The CDR3 DNA reads as TGTGCCAGCAGTTATTTGCAGGGTTCCGAGACCCAGTACTTC. Translating it yields CASSYLQGSETQYF. This rearrangement joins TRBV6-6 to TRBJ2-5; D might be TRBD1 (5 bases). CDR3 length: 14 amino acids. Germline-derived CDR1 and CDR2 are MNHNY and SVGAGI (reference sequence). V was trimmed by 3 bases and J by 5 bases, leaving 13 bases between them.

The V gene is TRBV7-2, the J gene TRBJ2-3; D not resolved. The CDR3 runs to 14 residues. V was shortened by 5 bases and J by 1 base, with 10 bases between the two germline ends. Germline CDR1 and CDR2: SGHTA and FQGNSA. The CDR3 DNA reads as TGTGCCAGCAGCCCCTCGTTAGGCACAGATACGCAGTATTTT. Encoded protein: CASSPSLGTDTQYF.

The CDR3 region is CASSSGGLGDEKLFF. CDR3 nucleotide sequence: TGTGCCAGCAGCTCCGGGGGGTTAGGGGATGAAAAACTGTTTTTT. The V call is TRBV7-8, the J call TRBJ1-4; TRBD1 is a possible D gene (5 bases). The CDR3 loop spans 15 amino acids. In germline, CDR1 is SGHVS, CDR2 FQNEAQ. V was cut by 4 bases and J by 6 bases, with 15 bases left in between. Together with reference TRBV7-8 and TRBJ1-4, the CDR3 gives the full variable domain: GAGVSQSPRYKVAKRGQDVALRCDPISGHVSLFWYQQALGQGPEFLTYFQNEAQLDKSGLPSDRFFAERPEGSVSTLKIQRTQQEDSAVYLCASSSGGLGDEKLFFGSGTQLSVL.